This TCR beta chain was identified during a study of PD-1 blockade in classical Hodgkin lymphoma. About the study: Patients received nivolumab 3 mg/kg intravenously every 2 weeks.

Data came from immunoSEQ multiplex PCR; TCRdb stores just in-frame clones and leaves some out. The table records around 30,000 clones, roughly four fifths of them present only once. After autologous stem cell transplantation all patients relapsed, and prior brentuximab vedotin exposure differed between cohorts. General study results and limits: It was CD4+ TCR diversity, not CD8+, that rose significantly by C4D1. Complete responders started with a diversity level that resembled newly diagnosed patients at baseline. As was reported, newly diagnosed patients showed lower baseline TCR diversity than healthy donors did.

On this clone: Antigen specificity is unknown.

The source is a human donor with classical Hodgkin lymphoma. The specimen comprised peripheral blood mononuclear cells (PBMCs), sampled at baseline.

CDR3 nucleotides: TGTGCCTGGAGTCTGACAGGGGCTAGCAATCAGCCCCAGCATTTT. Amino acid sequence: CAWSLTGASNQPQHF. J is TRBJ1-5 and V is TRBV30; 8 bases agree with TRBD1. The CDR3 is made up of 15 amino acids. Germline CDR1 reads GTSNPN; CDR2 reads SVGIG (reference sequence). The V gene end was trimmed by 2 bases and the J gene end by 0 bases; junction bases not matched to a gene: 3. The complete variable domain, with remaining parts taken from reference TRBV30 and TRBJ1-5, reads SQTIHQWPATLVQPVGSPLSLECTVEGTSNPNLYWYRQAAGRGLQLLFYSVGIGQISSEVPQNLSASRPQDRQFILSSKKLLLSDSGFYLCAWSLTGASNQPQHFGDGTRLSIL.